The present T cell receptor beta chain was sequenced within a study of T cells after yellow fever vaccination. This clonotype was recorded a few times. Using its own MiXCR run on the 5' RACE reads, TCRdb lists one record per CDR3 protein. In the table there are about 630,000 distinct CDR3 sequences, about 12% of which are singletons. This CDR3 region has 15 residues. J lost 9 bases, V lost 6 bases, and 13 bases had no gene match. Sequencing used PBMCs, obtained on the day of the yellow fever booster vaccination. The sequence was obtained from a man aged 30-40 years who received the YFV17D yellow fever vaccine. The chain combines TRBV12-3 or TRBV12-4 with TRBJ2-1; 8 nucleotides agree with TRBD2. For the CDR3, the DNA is TGTGCCAGCAGCGACACTAGCGGCCGAGTGGGTGAGCAGTTCTTC. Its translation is CASSDTSGRVGEQFF.